One and the same sample provided the 30 T cell receptor beta chains below, sequenced in a study of T cell responses to AZD1222 COVID-19 vaccine. The method was immunoSEQ multiplex PCR; TCRdb's version includes in-frame clones alone and lacks a portion of them. The table has under 200,000 clones, approximately 90% seen once; the top ten hold 3.6%. Sequencing used peripheral blood, obtained 28 days after the second dose of the MenACWY control vaccine. The origin of the receptors is an adult who received the MenACWY meningococcal vaccine as a control.

The genes are TRBV9 and TRBJ1-1, with a possible D match to TRBD1 (5 bases). CDR1 and CDR2 from the germline V gene are SGDLS and YYNGEE. The CDR3 covers 15 residues. Trimming removed 3 bases at V and 1 base at J, with 13 bases between. CDR3 sequence reads: CASSDPTGANTEAFF. The CDR3 DNA reads TGTGCCAGCAGCGATCCTACAGGAGCGAACACTGAAGCTTTCTTT.

This sequence joins TRBV9 and TRBJ1-2, with a possible D match to TRBD1 (5 bases). V dropped 0 bases and J dropped 8 bases, with 14 bases sitting between them. Per the germline V gene, CDR1 is SGDLS and CDR2 is YYNGEE. The CDR3 runs 14 residues. In DNA, the CDR3 is TGTGCCAGCAGCGTAGGGCAGGGCTTTGAGGGCTACACCTTC. Translation gives CASSVGQGFEGYTF.

This sequence joins TRBV4-3 and TRBJ2-5; 13 nucleotides agree with TRBD2. Germline V CDR1 and CDR2: LGHNA, YSLEER. The CDR3 has 16 amino acids. Trimming cost V 3 bases and J 5 bases; bases outside gene matches: 6. As DNA, the CDR3 is TGCGCCAGCAGCCACGGACTAGCGGGAGCCAGGGAGACCCAGTACTTC. It specifies CASSHGLAGARETQYF.

The chain joins TRBV20-1 to TRBJ2-1, with 7 nucleotides matching TRBD1. The CDR3 has 15 residues. Germline CDR1 is DFQATT and CDR2 is SNEGSKA (reference sequence). V lost 3 bases and J lost 1; bases outside the gene matches: 6. Here the CDR3 DNA reads TGCAGTGCTAGTTTTTTGACAGGGTCCTACAATGAGCAGTTCTTC. Translated: CSASFLTGSYNEQFF.

The chain is built from TRBV25-1 and TRBJ1-6, with no clear D. This CDR3 spans 16 amino acids. V was pared by 2 bases and J by 2 bases, with 10 bases between. Germline values: CDR1 MGHDK, CDR2 SYGVNS. CDR3 DNA: TGTGCCAGCAGTGAACCAGGACGGACCTATAATTCACCCCTCCACTTT. Its protein is CASSEPGRTYNSPLHF.

V and J are TRBV19 and TRBJ2-1, with a weak D call TRBD1 (5 bases). The CDR3 consists of 14 residues. Germline V gene lookup returns CDR1 LNHDA and CDR2 SQIVND (reference sequence). V was clipped by 6 bases and J by 8 bases, with 17 bases between them. CDR3 sequence reads: CASRHSQGLDEQFF. CDR3 DNA sequence: TGTGCCAGTAGGCACTCCCAGGGTCTCGATGAGCAGTTCTTC.

This clone has a single count. V is TRBV5-1 and J is TRBJ2-2, with TRBD1 as a possible D gene (6 bases). The V and J ends lost 5 bases and 3 bases respectively, with 11 bases between them. The CDR3 totals 14 residues. CDR1 and CDR2 (germline): SGHRS, YFSETQ. The CDR3 sequence: CASRQGRHTGELFF. The CDR3 coding sequence is TGCGCCAGCAGACAGGGTCGGCACACCGGGGAGCTGTTTTTT.

This clone was seen once. The chain is built from TRBV11-3 and TRBJ2-1, with 10 nucleotides matching TRBD2. CDR1 is SGHNT and CDR2 is YENEEA in the germline V gene. CDR3 length: 17 amino acids. V lost 0 bases to trimming and J lost 4 bases; unmatched junction nucleotides: 6. CDR3 loop: CASSLEARTSGYNEQFF. The CDR3 DNA sequence: TGTGCCAGCAGCTTAGAGGCTCGGACTAGCGGTTACAATGAGCAGTTCTTC.

This clone was observed a handful of times. The rearrangement joins TRBV7-3 to TRBJ2-1, with 7 bases lining up with TRBD1. V was pared by 5 bases and J by 7 bases, with 5 bases of the junction left unmatched. The CDR3 is 13 amino acids. CDR1 and CDR2 from the germline V gene are SGHTA and FQGTGA. The CDR3 coding sequence is TGTGCCAGCAGCGGCCCAGGGGGTAATGAGCAGTTCTTC. Translating it yields CASSGPGGNEQFF.

Here the CDR3 reads CASSGQGGQPQHF. The CDR3 coding sequence is TGTGCCAGCAGTGGACAGGGGGGTCAGCCCCAGCATTTT. The V gene is TRBV2, the J gene TRBJ1-5; 9 nucleotides align to TRBD1. With V trimmed by 4 bases and J by 6 bases, 1 base remained unmatched. The germline V gene has CDR1 SNHLY and CDR2 FYNNEI. This CDR3 comprises 13 residues.

The rearrangement links TRBV28 to TRBJ1-2; 10 bases agree with TRBD1. CDR1 and CDR2 (germline): MDHEN, SYDVKM. The CDR3 is 14 amino acids. Losses at the gene ends were 6 bases for V and 5 bases for J; bases not matched to a gene: 6. In DNA form, the CDR3 reads TGTGCCAGCAGAAGGACAGGGGGGGGTTATGGCTACACCTTC. Translating gives CASRRTGGGYGYTF.

The J gene is TRBJ2-7, the V gene TRBV6-2 or TRBV6-3; no clear D. The germline V gene has CDR1 MNHEY and CDR2 SVGEGT. The CDR3 spans 14 residues. V was shortened by 6 bases and J by 4 bases, with 16 bases between the two germline ends. The CDR3, as DNA: TGTGCCAGCAGCCACCCGCGCTACCTGTACGAGCAGTACTTC. Amino acid sequence: CASSHPRYLYEQYF.

The chain employs TRBV27 and TRBJ1-5; TRBD1 matches at 8 bases. V lost 4 bases and J lost 6; bases outside the gene matches: 5. From germline, CDR1 is MNHEY and CDR2 SMNVEV (reference sequence). CDR3 length: 14 residues. The CDR3 here is CASSSRGLGQPQHF. Here the CDR3 DNA reads TGTGCCAGCAGTTCCAGGGGGCTGGGTCAGCCCCAGCATTTT.

In regard to this clone: The germline gene is not matched at one end of the junction; a read error may be the cause. V and J are TRBV7-7 and TRBJ2-5, with TRBD1 identical over 12 bases. This CDR3 spans 15 amino acids. CDR1 SSHAT and CDR2 FNYEAQ come from the germline V gene (reference sequence). Here the CDR3 DNA reads TGTGCTAGCAGCGGGACAGGGGGCGCGAGGGAGACCCAGTACTTC. Translated: CASSGTGGARETQYF.

CDR3 nucleotides: TGTGCCAGCAGCTTAGGAATAAGGGTGGGTGGCTACACCTTC. It yields the protein CASSLGIRVGGYTF. The rearrangement joins TRBV13 to TRBJ1-2; no clear D. Per the germline V gene, CDR1 is PRHDT and CDR2 is FYEKMQ (reference sequence). V lost 0 bases and J 7 bases, leaving 12 bases between the germline ends. The CDR3 is 14 residues long.

This sequence joins TRBV5-1 and TRBJ2-1; 15 bases map to TRBD2. Germline V gives CDR1 SGHRS, CDR2 YFSETQ. Germline trimming cut 3 bases from V and 10 bases from J; bases unmatched to any gene: 5. The CDR3 is 15 amino acids. CDR3 sequence reads: CASSSGLAGGIEQFF. In DNA, the CDR3 is TGCGCCAGCAGCTCGGGACTAGCGGGAGGAATAGAGCAGTTCTTC.

J is TRBJ1-1 and V is TRBV30; 9 bases are shared with TRBD1. The CDR3 has 14 amino acids. J lost 4 bases, V lost 0 bases, and 3 bases had no gene match. Germline loops: CDR1 GTSNPN, CDR2 SVGIG (reference sequence). The CDR3, as DNA: TGTGCCTGGAGTGTAGGGACAGGGTTCACTGAAGCTTTCTTT. Its translation is CAWSVGTGFTEAFF.

V usage is TRBV27 and J usage is TRBJ2-7; 7 bases match TRBD1. Looked up from germline, CDR1 is MNHEY and CDR2 is SMNVEV (reference sequence). Germline trimming cut 10 bases from V and 4 bases from J; bases unmatched to any gene: 7. This CDR3 region has 12 residues. The CDR3 spells CATRQGFYEQYF. The CDR3 coding sequence is TGTGCCACGCGACAGGGCTTTTACGAGCAGTACTTC.

This clone was seen once. The rearrangement links TRBV19 to TRBJ2-1; possibly TRBD2 for D (6 bases). CDR1 and CDR2 (germline): LNHDA, SQIVND (reference sequence). V was clipped by 3 bases and J by 3 bases, with 18 bases between them. The CDR3 is 17 amino acids. CDR3 loop: CASSISPLVAVYNEQFF. The CDR3 DNA reads as TGTGCCAGTAGTATCTCCCCCCTAGTAGCGGTCTACAATGAGCAGTTCTTC.

The chain uses TRBV7-2 and TRBJ1-5; TRBD1 matches 7 bases. The CDR3 totals 17 residues. V lost 5 bases to trimming and J lost 0 bases; unmatched junction nucleotides: 10. Germline loops: CDR1 SGHTA, CDR2 FQGNSA. Here the CDR3 reads CASSPTAQGGSNQPQHF. For the CDR3, the DNA is TGTGCCAGCAGCCCGACAGCCCAGGGGGGTAGCAATCAGCCCCAGCATTTT. Based on the CDR3 plus reference TRBV7-2 and TRBJ1-5, the full variable domain is GAGVSQSPSNKVTEKGKDVELRCDPISGHTALYWYRQSLGQGLEFLIYFQGNSAPDKSGLPSDRFSAERTGGSVSTLTIQRTQQEDSAVYLCASSPTAQGGSNQPQHFGDGTRLSIL.

The chain couples TRBV11-1 to TRBJ2-1; D is possibly TRBD2 (5 bases). This CDR3 region has 12 residues. Germline CDR1 SGHAT, CDR2 FQDESV (reference sequence). With 5 bases removed from V and 3 bases from J, the gap between germline ends came to 5 bases. CDR3 loop: CASSRDYNEQFF. The CDR3 region has the DNA TGTGCCAGCAGCCGGGACTACAATGAGCAGTTCTTC.

V gene TRBV27 combines with J gene TRBJ1-2, with D uncertain. V shed 2 bases and J shed 8 bases, with 3 bases lying between them. The CDR3 sequence is 10 residues long. The germline V gene encodes CDR1 MNHEY and CDR2 SMNVEV (reference sequence). CDR3 DNA sequence: TGTGCCAGCAGTTTAATCGGCTACACCTTC. Its translation is CASSLIGYTF.

This chain uses TRBV6-5 with TRBJ2-7; 10 positions match TRBD2. The ends lost 4 bases at V and 5 bases at J; junction bases unmatched: 5. Germline CDR1 reads MNHEY; CDR2 reads SVGAGI. CDR3 size: 14 residues. Here the CDR3 reads CASSSGLAFNEQYF. CDR3 coding DNA: TGTGCCAGCAGTTCGGGACTAGCGTTTAACGAGCAGTACTTC.

This clone was detected only a few times. This chain connects TRBV6-2 or TRBV6-3 to TRBJ1-5; 7 bases align to TRBD1. With 5 bases clipped from V and 1 base from J, the junction kept 2 bases outside the gene matches. There are 14 residues in the CDR3. The germline gives CDR1 MNHEY, CDR2 SVGEGT. The CDR3 region has the DNA TGTGCCAGCAGTCGGGACAGAAGCAATCAGCCCCAGCATTTT. Translating it yields CASSRDRSNQPQHF.

In DNA form, the CDR3 reads TGTGCCAGCAGCCCAGGACTAGCGGGAGGCTCCGAGCAGTACTTC. Protein sequence: CASSPGLAGGSEQYF. The rearrangement links TRBV7-3 to TRBJ2-7, with TRBD2 matching 14 bases. CDR3 length: 15 amino acids. The germline gives CDR1 SGHTA, CDR2 FQGTGA. The V gene end was trimmed by 5 bases and the J gene end by 6 bases; junction bases not matched to a gene: 6.

The CDR3 DNA is TGTGCCAGCAGCTTAGTTGGGCTAGCGGGCACAGATACGCAGTATTTT. It is translated as CASSLVGLAGTDTQYF. The chain joins TRBV7-2 to TRBJ2-3; 7 bases match TRBD2. The CDR3 contains 16 residues. CDR1 and CDR2 (germline): SGHTA, FQGNSA. V was pared by 1 base and J by 1 base, with 5 bases of the junction left unmatched.

The chain has TRBV27 and TRBJ1-5; D is undetermined. This CDR3 spans 16 amino acids. CDR1 and CDR2 (germline): MNHEY, SMNVEV (reference sequence). Trimming left V 8 bases short and J 2 bases short, with 19 bases between. The CDR3 spells CASGRLSYEGNQPQHF. The CDR3 coding sequence is TGTGCCAGCGGACGACTCTCATACGAGGGCAATCAGCCCCAGCATTTT.

The V and J genes are TRBV30 and TRBJ1-1; D remains ambiguous. The germline gives CDR1 GTSNPN, CDR2 SVGIG (reference sequence). The germline V and J ends were trimmed by 0 bases and 1 base, with 6 bases remaining between them. The CDR3 covers 13 residues. CDR3 sequence (DNA): TGTGCCTGGAGTGTATACAGGAACACTGAAGCTTTCTTT. Amino acid sequence: CAWSVYRNTEAFF.

The chain uses TRBV6-5 and TRBJ1-3; D is unresolved. This CDR3 is built from 15 residues. From germline, CDR1 is MNHEY and CDR2 SVGAGI. Trimming pared 6 bases from V and 3 bases from J, leaving 15 bases between. The CDR3 loop is CASSSTPGFGNTIYF. The CDR3 region has the DNA TGTGCCAGCAGCTCCACGCCGGGGTTTGGAAACACCATATATTTT.

The rearrangement joins TRBV14 to TRBJ2-3, with D possibly matching TRBD2 (6 bases). Deletions cut 2 bases from V and 12 bases from J, with 15 bases between. Germline V CDR1 and CDR2: SGHDN, FVKESK. The CDR3 consists of 13 residues. CDR3 sequence: CASSQTTSSPQYF. CDR3 in DNA: TGTGCCAGCAGCCAAACGACTAGTTCCCCCCAGTATTTT. Drawing the rest from reference TRBV14 and TRBJ2-3, the complete variable domain is EAGVTQFPSHSVIEKGQTVTLRCDPISGHDNLYWYRRVMGKEIKFLLHFVKESKQDESGMPNNRFLAERTGGTYSTLKVQPAELEDSGVYFCASSQTTSSPQYFGPGTRLTVL.